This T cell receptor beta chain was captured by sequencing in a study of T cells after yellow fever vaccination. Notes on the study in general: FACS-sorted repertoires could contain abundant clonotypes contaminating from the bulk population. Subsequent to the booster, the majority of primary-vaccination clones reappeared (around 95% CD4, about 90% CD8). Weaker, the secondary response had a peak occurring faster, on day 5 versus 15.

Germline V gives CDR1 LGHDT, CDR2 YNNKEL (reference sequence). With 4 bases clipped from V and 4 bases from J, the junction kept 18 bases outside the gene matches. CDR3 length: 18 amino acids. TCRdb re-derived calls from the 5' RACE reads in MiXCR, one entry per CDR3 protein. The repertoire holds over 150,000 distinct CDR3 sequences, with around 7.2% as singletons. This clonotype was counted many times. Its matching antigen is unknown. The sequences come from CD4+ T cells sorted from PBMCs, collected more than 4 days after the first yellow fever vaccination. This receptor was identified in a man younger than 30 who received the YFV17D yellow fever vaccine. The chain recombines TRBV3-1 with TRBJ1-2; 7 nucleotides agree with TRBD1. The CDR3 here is CASSPYLPLRQGSYGYTF. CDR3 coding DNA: TGTGCCAGCAGCCCTTACCTCCCTCTAAGACAGGGCAGCTATGGCTACACCTTC.